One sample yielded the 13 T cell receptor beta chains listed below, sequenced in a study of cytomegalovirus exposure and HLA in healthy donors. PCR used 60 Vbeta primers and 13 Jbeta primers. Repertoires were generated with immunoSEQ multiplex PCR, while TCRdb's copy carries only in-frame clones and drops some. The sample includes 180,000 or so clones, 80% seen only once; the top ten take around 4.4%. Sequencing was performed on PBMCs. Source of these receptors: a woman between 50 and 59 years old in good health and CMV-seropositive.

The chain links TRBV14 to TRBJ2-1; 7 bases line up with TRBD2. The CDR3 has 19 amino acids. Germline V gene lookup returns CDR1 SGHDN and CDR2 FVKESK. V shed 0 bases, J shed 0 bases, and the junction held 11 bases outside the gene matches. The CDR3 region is CASSQDWGSAGVSYNEQFF. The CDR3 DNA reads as TGTGCCAGCAGCCAAGATTGGGGAAGCGCGGGAGTCTCCTACAATGAGCAGTTCTTC.

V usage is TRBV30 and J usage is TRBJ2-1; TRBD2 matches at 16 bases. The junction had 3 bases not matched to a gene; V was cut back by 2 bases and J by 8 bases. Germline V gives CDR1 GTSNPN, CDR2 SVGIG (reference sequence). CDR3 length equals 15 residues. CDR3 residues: CAWSPGTSGGDEQFF. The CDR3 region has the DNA TGTGCCTGGAGTCCGGGGACTAGCGGGGGGGATGAGCAGTTCTTC. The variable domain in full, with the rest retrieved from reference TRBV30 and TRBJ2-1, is SQTIHQWPATLVQPVGSPLSLECTVEGTSNPNLYWYRQAAGRGLQLLFYSVGIGQISSEVPQNLSASRPQDRQFILSSKKLLLSDSGFYLCAWSPGTSGGDEQFFGPGTRLTVL.

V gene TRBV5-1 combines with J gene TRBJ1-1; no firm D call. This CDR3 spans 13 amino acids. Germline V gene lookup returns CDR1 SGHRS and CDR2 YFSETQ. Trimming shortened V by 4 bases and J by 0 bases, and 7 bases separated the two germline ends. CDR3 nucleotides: TGCGCCAGCAGCGCTACGGTGAACACTGAAGCTTTCTTT. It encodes CASSATVNTEAFF.

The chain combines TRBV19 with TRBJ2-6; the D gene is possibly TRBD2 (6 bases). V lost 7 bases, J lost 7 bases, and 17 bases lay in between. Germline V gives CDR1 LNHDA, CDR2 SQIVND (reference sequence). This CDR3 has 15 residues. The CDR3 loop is CASTLHRGGANVLTF. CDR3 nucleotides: TGTGCCAGTACACTACACCGGGGAGGTGCCAACGTCCTGACTTTC.

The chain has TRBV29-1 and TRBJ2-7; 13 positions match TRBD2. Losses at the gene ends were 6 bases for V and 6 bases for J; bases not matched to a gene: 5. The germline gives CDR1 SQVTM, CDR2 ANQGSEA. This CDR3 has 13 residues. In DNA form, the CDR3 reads TGCAGCGTGGGGACTAGCGGGGATGGCGAGCAGTACTTC. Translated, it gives CSVGTSGDGEQYF.

The CDR3 bases are TGCAGCGTCTGGACAGGGGGCGGATTGGGGGATCAGCCCCAGCATTTT. It codes for CSVWTGGGLGDQPQHF. This chain connects TRBV29-1 to TRBJ1-5, with 11 bases fitting TRBD1. The junction had 12 bases not matched to a gene; V was cut back by 6 bases and J by 5 bases. This CDR3 spans 16 amino acids. Germline V CDR1 and CDR2: SQVTM, ANQGSEA.

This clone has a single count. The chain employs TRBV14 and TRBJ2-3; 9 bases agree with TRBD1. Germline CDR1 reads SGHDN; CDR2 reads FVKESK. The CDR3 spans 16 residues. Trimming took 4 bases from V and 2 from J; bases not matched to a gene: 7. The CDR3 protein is CASSRETGGLTDTQYF. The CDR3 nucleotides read TGTGCCAGCAGCCGAGAAACAGGGGGCCTCACAGATACGCAGTATTTT. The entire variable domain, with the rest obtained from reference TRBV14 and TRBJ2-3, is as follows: EAGVTQFPSHSVIEKGQTVTLRCDPISGHDNLYWYRRVMGKEIKFLLHFVKESKQDESGMPNNRFLAERTGGTYSTLKVQPAELEDSGVYFCASSRETGGLTDTQYFGPGTRLTVL.

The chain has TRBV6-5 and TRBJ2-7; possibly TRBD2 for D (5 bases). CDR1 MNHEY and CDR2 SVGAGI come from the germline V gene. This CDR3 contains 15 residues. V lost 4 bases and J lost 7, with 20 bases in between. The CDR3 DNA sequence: TGTGCCAGCAGTTCGCGGGCAACCCTGCCGTGGGAGCAGTACTTC. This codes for CASSSRATLPWEQYF.

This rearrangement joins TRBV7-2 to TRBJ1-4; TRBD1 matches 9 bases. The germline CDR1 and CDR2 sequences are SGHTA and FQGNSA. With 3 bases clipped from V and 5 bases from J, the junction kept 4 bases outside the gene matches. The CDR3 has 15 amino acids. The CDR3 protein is CASSLGDRANEKLFF. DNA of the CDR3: TGTGCCAGCAGCTTGGGGGACAGGGCAAATGAAAAACTGTTTTTT.

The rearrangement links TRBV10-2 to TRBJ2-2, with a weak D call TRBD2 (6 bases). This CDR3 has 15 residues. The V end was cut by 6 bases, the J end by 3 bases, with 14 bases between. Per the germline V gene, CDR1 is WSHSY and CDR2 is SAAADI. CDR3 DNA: TGCGCCAGCAGACCGGGTCCGGGAGACACCGGGGAGCTGTTTTTT. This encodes CASRPGPGDTGELFF.

The CDR3 coding sequence is TGTGCCAGCAGCCCGACTAGTACAGATACGCAGTATTTT. Its translation: CASSPTSTDTQYF. V usage is TRBV13 and J usage is TRBJ2-3; perhaps TRBD2 as D (6 bases). The CDR3 totals 13 residues. Trimming shortened V by 5 bases and J by 3 bases, and 9 bases separated the two germline ends. Germline V lookup: CDR1 PRHDT, CDR2 FYEKMQ (reference sequence).

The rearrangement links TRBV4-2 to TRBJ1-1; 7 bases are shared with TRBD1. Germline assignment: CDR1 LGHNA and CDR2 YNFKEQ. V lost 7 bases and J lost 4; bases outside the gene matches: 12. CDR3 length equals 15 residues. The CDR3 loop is CASTLGQGGGTEAFF. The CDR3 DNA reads TGTGCCAGCACCCTGGGGCAGGGGGGAGGCACTGAAGCTTTCTTT.

Here the CDR3 DNA reads TGCGCCAGCAGCTTGGAGGGAGCCTTGAACACCGGGGAGCTGTTTTTT. It codes for CASSLEGALNTGELFF. The chain joins TRBV5-1 to TRBJ2-2, with D tentatively TRBD2 (5 bases). V lost 0 bases and J 1 base, leaving 10 bases between the germline ends. From germline, CDR1 is SGHRS and CDR2 YFSETQ. The CDR3 sequence is 16 residues long.